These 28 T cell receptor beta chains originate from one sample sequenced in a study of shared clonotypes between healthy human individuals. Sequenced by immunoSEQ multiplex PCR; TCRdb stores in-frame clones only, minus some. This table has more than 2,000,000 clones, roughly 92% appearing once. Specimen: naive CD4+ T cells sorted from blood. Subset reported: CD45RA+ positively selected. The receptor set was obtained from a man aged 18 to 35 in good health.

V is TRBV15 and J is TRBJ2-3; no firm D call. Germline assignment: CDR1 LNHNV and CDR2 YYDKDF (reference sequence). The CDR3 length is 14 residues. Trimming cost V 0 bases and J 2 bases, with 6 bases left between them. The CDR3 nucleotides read TGTGCCACCAGCAGAGAAAAATCCACAGATACGCAGTATTTT. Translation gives CATSREKSTDTQYF.

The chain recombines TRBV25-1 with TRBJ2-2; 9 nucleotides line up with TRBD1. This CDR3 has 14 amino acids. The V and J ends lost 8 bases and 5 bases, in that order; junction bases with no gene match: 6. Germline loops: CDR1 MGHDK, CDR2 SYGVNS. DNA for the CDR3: TGTGCCAGCGGGGGACAGGGATCGACCGGGGAGCTGTTTTTT. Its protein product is CASGGQGSTGELFF.

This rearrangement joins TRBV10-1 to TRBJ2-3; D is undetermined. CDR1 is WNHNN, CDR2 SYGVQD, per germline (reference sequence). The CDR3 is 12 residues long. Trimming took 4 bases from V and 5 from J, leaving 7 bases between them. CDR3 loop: CASSGGEDTQYF. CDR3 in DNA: TGCGCCAGCAGTGGTGGTGAAGATACGCAGTATTTT.

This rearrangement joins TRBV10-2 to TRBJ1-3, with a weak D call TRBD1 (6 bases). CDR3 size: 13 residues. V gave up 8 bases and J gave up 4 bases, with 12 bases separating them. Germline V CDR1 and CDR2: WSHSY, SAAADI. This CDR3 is CASGRGAGNTIYF. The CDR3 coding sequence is TGCGCCAGCGGTCGGGGGGCGGGAAACACCATATATTTT.

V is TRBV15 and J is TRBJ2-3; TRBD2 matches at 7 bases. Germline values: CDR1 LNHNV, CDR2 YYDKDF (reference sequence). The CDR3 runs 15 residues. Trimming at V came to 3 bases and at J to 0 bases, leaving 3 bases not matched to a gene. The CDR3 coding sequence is TGTGCCACCAGCAGGGGGGGGACTAGCACAGATACGCAGTATTTT. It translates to CATSRGGTSTDTQYF.

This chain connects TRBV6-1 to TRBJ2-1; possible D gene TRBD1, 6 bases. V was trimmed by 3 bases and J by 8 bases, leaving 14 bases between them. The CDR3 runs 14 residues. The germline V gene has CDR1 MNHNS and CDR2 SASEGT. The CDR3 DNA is TGTGCCAGCAGTGACCAGGGGTCTCTCGATGAGCAGTTCTTC. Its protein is CASSDQGSLDEQFF.

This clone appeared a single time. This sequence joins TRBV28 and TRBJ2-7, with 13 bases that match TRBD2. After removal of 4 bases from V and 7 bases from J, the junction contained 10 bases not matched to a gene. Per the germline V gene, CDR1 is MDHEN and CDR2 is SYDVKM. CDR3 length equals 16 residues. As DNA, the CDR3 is TGTGCCAGCAGTTCCTCTGGACTAGCGGGAGATGATGAGCAGTACTTC. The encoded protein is CASSSSGLAGDDEQYF.

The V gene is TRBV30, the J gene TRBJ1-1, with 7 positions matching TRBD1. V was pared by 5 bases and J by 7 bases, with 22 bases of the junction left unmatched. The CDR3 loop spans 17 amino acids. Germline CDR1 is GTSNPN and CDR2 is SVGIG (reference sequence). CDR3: CAWSPHLLRQGWFEAFF. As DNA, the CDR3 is TGTGCCTGGTCCCCCCACCTCCTCCGACAGGGCTGGTTTGAAGCTTTCTTT.

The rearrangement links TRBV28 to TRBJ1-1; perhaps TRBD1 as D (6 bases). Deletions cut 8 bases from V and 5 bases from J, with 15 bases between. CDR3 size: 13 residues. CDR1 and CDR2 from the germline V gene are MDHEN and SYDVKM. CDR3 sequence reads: CASLNEGGTEAFF. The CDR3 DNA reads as TGTGCCAGCCTTAATGAGGGGGGGACTGAAGCTTTCTTT.

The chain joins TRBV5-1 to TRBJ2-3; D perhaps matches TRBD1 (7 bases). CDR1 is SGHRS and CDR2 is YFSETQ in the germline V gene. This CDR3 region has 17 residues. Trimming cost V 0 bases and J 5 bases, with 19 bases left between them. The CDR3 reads CASSLGPSHRGGDTQYF. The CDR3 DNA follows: TGCGCCAGCAGCTTGGGGCCTTCTCACAGGGGAGGAGATACGCAGTATTTT.

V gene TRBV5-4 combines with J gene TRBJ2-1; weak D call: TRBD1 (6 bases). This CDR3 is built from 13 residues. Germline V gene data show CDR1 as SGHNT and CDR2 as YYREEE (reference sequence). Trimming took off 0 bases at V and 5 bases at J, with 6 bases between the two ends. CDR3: CASSLDRDNEQFF. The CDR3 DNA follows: TGTGCCAGCAGCTTGGACAGGGACAATGAGCAGTTCTTC.

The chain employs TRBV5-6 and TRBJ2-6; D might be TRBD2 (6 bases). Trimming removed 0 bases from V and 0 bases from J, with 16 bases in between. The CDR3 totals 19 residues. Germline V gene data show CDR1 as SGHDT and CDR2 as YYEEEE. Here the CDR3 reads CASSLGDAGFPSGANVLTF. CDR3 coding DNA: TGTGCCAGCAGCTTGGGTGACGCGGGGTTCCCCTCTGGGGCCAACGTCCTGACTTTC.

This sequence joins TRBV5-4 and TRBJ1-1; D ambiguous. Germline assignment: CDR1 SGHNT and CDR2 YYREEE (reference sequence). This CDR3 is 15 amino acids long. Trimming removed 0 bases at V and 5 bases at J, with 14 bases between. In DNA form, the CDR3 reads TGTGCCAGCAGCTTGGCTCCGGTGGGATATACTGAAGCTTTCTTT. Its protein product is CASSLAPVGYTEAFF.

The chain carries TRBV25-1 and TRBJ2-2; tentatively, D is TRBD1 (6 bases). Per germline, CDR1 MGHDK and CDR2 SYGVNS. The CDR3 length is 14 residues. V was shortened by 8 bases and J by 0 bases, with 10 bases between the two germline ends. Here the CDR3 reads CASGQFANTGELFF. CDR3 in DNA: TGTGCCAGCGGACAGTTCGCGAACACCGGGGAGCTGTTTTTT.

The CDR3 coding sequence is TGTGCCTGGAGTGGGACTCTTAGGGCTGAAGCTTTCTTT. It encodes CAWSGTLRAEAFF. This sequence joins TRBV30 and TRBJ1-1; D is ambiguous. With 1 base removed from V and 6 bases from J, the gap between germline ends came to 12 bases. The V gene's germline CDR1 is GTSNPN and CDR2 SVGIG (reference sequence). This CDR3 is built from 13 residues.

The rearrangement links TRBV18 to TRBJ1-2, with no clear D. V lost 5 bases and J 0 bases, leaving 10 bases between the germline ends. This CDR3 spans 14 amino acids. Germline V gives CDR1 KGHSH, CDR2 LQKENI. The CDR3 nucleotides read TGTGCCAGCTCATCGACGGAAACTAACTATGGCTACACCTTC. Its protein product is CASSSTETNYGYTF.

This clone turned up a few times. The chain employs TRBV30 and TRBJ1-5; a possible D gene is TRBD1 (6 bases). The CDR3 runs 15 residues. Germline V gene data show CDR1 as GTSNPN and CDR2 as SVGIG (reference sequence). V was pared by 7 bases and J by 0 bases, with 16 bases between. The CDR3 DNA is TGTGCCTACGATACCAGGGGAGCTAGCAATCAGCCCCAGCATTTT. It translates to CAYDTRGASNQPQHF.

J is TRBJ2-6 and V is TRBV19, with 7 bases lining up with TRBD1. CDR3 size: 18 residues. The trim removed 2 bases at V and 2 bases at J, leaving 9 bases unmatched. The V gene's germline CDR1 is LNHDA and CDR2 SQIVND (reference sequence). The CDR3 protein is CASSIRRGFSAGANVLTF. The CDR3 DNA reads TGTGCCAGTAGTATACGCAGGGGGTTTAGCGCTGGGGCCAACGTCCTGACTTTC. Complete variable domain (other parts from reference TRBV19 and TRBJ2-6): DGGITQSPKYLFRKEGQNVTLSCEQNLNHDAMYWYRQDPGQGLRLIYYSQIVNDFQKGDIAEGYSVSREKKESFPLTVTSAQKNPTAFYLCASSIRRGFSAGANVLTFGAGSRLTVL.

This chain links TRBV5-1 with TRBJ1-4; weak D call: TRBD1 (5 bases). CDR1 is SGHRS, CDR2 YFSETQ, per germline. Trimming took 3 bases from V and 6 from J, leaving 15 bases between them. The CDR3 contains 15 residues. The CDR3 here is CASSSAGTPDEKLFF. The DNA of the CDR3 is TGCGCCAGCAGCTCAGCCGGGACGCCTGATGAAAAACTGTTTTTT.

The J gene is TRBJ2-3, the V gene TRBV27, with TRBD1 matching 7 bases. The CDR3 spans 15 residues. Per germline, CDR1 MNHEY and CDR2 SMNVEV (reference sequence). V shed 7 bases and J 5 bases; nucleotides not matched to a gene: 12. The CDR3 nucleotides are TGTGCCAGCACCCGAACAGGGGTCAGGGGAGATACGCAGTATTTT. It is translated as CASTRTGVRGDTQYF.

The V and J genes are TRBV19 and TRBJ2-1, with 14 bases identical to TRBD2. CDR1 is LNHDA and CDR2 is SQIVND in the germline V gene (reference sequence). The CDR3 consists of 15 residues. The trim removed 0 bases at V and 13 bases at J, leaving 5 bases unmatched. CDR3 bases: TGTGCCAGTAGTATAGAAGTGGGACTAGCGGGAGAACAGTTCTTC. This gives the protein CASSIEVGLAGEQFF. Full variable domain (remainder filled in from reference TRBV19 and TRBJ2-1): DGGITQSPKYLFRKEGQNVTLSCEQNLNHDAMYWYRQDPGQGLRLIYYSQIVNDFQKGDIAEGYSVSREKKESFPLTVTSAQKNPTAFYLCASSIEVGLAGEQFFGPGTRLTVL.

The CDR3 protein is CASSSLADSYEQYF. Here the CDR3 DNA reads TGTGCCAGCAGCTCCCTAGCGGACTCCTACGAGCAGTACTTC. The V and J genes are TRBV7-9 and TRBJ2-7, with 7 nucleotides matching TRBD2. CDR3 length: 14 residues. With 4 bases clipped from V and 0 bases from J, the junction kept 3 bases outside the gene matches. Germline CDR1 is SEHNR and CDR2 is FQNEAQ (reference sequence).

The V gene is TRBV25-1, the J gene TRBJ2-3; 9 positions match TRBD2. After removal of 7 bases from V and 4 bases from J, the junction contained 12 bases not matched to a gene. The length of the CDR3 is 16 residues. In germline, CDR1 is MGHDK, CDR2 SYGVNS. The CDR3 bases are TGTGCCAGCAAAAAAGGGGCGGGGGGGCCCCCAGATACGCAGTATTTT. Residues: CASKKGAGGPPDTQYF.

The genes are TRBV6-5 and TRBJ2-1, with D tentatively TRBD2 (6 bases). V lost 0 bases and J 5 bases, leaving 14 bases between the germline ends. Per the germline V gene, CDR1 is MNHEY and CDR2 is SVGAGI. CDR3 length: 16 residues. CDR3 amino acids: CASSYSSAGRNNEQFF. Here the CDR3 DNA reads TGTGCCAGCAGTTACTCGTCGGCCGGGAGAAACAATGAGCAGTTCTTC.

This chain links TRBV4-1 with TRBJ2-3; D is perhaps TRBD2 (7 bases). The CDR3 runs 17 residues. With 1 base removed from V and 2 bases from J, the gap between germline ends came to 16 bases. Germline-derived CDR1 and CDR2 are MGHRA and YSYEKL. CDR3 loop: CASSQGQRGGPTDTQYF. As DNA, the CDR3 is TGCGCCAGCAGCCAAGGCCAGAGGGGGGGCCCCACAGATACGCAGTATTTT.

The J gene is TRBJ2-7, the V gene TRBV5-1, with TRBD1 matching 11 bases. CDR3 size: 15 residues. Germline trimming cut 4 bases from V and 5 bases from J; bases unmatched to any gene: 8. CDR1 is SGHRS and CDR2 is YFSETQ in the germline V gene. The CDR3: CASSADRGRGDEQYF. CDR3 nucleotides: TGCGCCAGCAGCGCGGACAGGGGGCGCGGGGACGAGCAGTACTTC.

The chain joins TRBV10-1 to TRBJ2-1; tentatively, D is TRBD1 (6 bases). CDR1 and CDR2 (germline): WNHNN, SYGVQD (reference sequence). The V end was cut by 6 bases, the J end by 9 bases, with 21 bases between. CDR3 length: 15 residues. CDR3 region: CASSHRDRGRGEQFF. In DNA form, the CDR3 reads TGCGCCAGCAGCCACAGGGATCGGGGTCGTGGTGAGCAGTTCTTC.

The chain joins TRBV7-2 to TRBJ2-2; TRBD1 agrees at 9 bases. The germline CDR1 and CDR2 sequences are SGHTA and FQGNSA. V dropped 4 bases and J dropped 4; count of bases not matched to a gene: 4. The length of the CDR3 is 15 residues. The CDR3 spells CASSSDRGSTGELFF. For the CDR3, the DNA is TGTGCCAGCAGCTCCGACAGGGGGTCCACCGGGGAGCTGTTTTTT.